This T cell receptor (beta chain) came from a study of blood T cell repertoires in COVID-19. Study-level background: Material from acute and convalescent COVID-19 was sourced from the United States, Italy and Spain. The cDNA or gDNA used as material had been derived from T cells, B-cell-depleted T cells, or PBMCs.

Per the germline V gene, CDR1 is LNHDA and CDR2 is SQIVND (reference sequence). The V end lost 5 bases, the J end lost 1 base, and 11 bases lay between the germline ends. The CDR3 extends over 14 amino acids. Methods used by the authors: It was from reference gene primer amplification that nucleated cell counts were estimated. Sequencing was performed with immunoSEQ multiplex PCR; in TCRdb, only in-frame clones are kept and a portion is missing. That table is the source of V, J and clone size, and D and trimming were worked out from the DNA. The repertoire includes approximately 35,000 clones, approximately 86% of them detected once, and 4.5% to 5% sits in the top ten.

The sequence derives from a woman in her sixties or seventies with active COVID-19. Sequenced input: peripheral blood. This chain joins TRBV19 and TRBJ1-1; D is uncertain. CDR3 in DNA: TGTGCCAGTAGTCAGCAGGTAACGAACACTGAAGCTTTCTTT. Its translation is CASSQQVTNTEAFF.